The 22 T cell receptor beta chains below all came from one sample that was sequenced in a study of cytomegalovirus exposure and HLA in healthy donors. PCR was performed using 60 Vbeta and 13 Jbeta primers. Profiled with immunoSEQ multiplex PCR; TCRdb holds only in-frame clones, not every one. The table records some 160,000 clones, roughly 79% of them present only once. The material sequenced was PBMCs. The origin of the receptors is a woman aged 40 to 50 in good health and CMV-seropositive.

V gene TRBV2 combines with J gene TRBJ2-7; D not resolved. Germline loops: CDR1 SNHLY, CDR2 FYNNEI. The V and J ends lost 4 bases and 9 bases respectively, with 10 bases between them. This CDR3 region has 11 residues. The CDR3 loop reads CASSGGIRQYF. The CDR3 DNA sequence: TGTGCCAGCAGTGGAGGAATCAGGCAGTACTTC. Complete variable domain (other parts from reference TRBV2 and TRBJ2-7): EPEVTQTPSHQVTQMGQEVILRCVPISNHLYFYWYRQILGQKVEFLVSFYNNEISEKSEIFDDQFSVERPDGSNFTLKIRSTKLEDSAMYFCASSGGIRQYFGPGTRLTVT.

This clone was counted only a few times. The gene calls are TRBV15 and TRBJ2-7, with TRBD1 as a possible D gene (6 bases). The V gene's germline CDR1 is LNHNV and CDR2 YYDKDF (reference sequence). The CDR3 consists of 15 residues. V was trimmed by 5 bases and J by 3 bases, leaving 17 bases between them. CDR3 loop: CATSDRRRGSYEQYF. The CDR3 coding sequence is TGTGCCACCAGCGACCGACGTAGGGGGAGCTACGAGCAGTACTTC.

The chain couples TRBV2 to TRBJ2-3, with 8 bases that match TRBD1. Trimming at V came to 7 bases and at J to 0 bases, leaving 6 bases not matched to a gene. The CDR3 has 15 amino acids. Germline CDR1 SNHLY, CDR2 FYNNEI. The CDR3 protein is CASKQTGVSTDTQYF. Written as DNA, the CDR3 is TGTGCCAGCAAACAGACAGGGGTTAGCACAGATACGCAGTATTTT.

V and J are TRBV5-1 and TRBJ2-5; tentative D call: TRBD2 (6 bases). Trimming removed 3 bases from V and 5 bases from J, with 14 bases in between. The CDR3 has 14 amino acids. Germline loops: CDR1 SGHRS, CDR2 YFSETQ. The CDR3 loop reads CASSSLGAGETQYF. In nucleotides, the CDR3 is TGCGCCAGCAGCTCATTGGGCGCGGGGGAGACCCAGTACTTC.

The rearrangement joins TRBV6-5 to TRBJ1-1, with D hard to call. V lost 6 bases and J lost 2, with 10 bases in between. Germline-derived CDR1 and CDR2 are MNHEY and SVGAGI. The length of the CDR3 is 13 residues. CDR3 region: CASSKTVNTEAFF. CDR3 sequence (DNA): TGTGCCAGCAGCAAAACTGTCAACACTGAAGCTTTCTTT.

The chain carries TRBV2 and TRBJ1-1; D possibly corresponds to TRBD1 (5 bases). V was trimmed by 1 base and J by 3 bases, leaving 9 bases between them. The germline CDR1 and CDR2 sequences are SNHLY and FYNNEI. This CDR3 has 14 amino acids. Here the CDR3 reads CASSEEQVYTEAFF. The CDR3 DNA sequence: TGTGCCAGCAGTGAAGAACAGGTCTACACTGAAGCTTTCTTT.

The rearrangement uses TRBV4-2 and TRBJ1-2, with 7 bases aligning to TRBD1. CDR3 length: 15 residues. Germline CDR1 is LGHNA and CDR2 is YNFKEQ. The junction had 2 bases not matched to a gene; V was cut back by 0 bases and J by 1 base. The CDR3 loop is CASSQDRGHNYGYTF. The CDR3 DNA reads as TGTGCCAGCAGCCAAGATAGGGGGCATAACTATGGCTACACCTTC.

The rearrangement uses TRBV5-1 and TRBJ1-1, with D perhaps matching TRBD1 (5 bases). Trimming stripped 7 bases from V and 3 bases from J, with 19 bases between. Looked up from germline, CDR1 is SGHRS and CDR2 is YFSETQ. This CDR3 is built from 15 residues. The CDR3 loop is CASRPSGGWDTEAFF. The CDR3, as DNA: TGCGCCAGCCGACCTTCCGGGGGATGGGACACTGAAGCTTTCTTT.

In DNA form, the CDR3 reads TGTGCCAGCTCCCCGGGACAGGAGGGCGAGCAGTACTTC. Its protein is CASSPGQEGEQYF. J is TRBJ2-7 and V is TRBV25-1, with 8 bases matching TRBD1. V was pared by 8 bases and J by 6 bases, with 9 bases of the junction left unmatched. Germline assignment: CDR1 MGHDK and CDR2 SYGVNS. CDR3 length: 13 residues.

Only one count was recorded for this clone. V and J are TRBV28 and TRBJ1-2, with 7 bases matching TRBD1. The CDR3 consists of 14 residues. Germline CDR1 and CDR2: MDHEN and SYDVKM. Losses at the gene ends were 6 bases for V and 2 bases for J; bases not matched to a gene: 6. CDR3 in DNA: TGTGCCAGCAGCCATCAGGACAGGAACTATGGCTACACCTTC. It codes for CASSHQDRNYGYTF.

The CDR3 region has the DNA TGTGCCAGCAGCTGGATTAAGACTAGCGGTACAGATACGCAGTATTTT. Translation gives CASSWIKTSGTDTQYF. This sequence joins TRBV5-8 and TRBJ2-3; TRBD2 agrees at 9 bases. Germline V gives CDR1 SGHTS, CDR2 YDEGEE. With V trimmed by 3 bases and J by 3 bases, 8 bases remained unmatched. This CDR3 contains 16 residues.

In this sample, this clone turned up a few times. This chain connects TRBV4-2 to TRBJ2-5; D uncertain. CDR1 LGHNA and CDR2 YNFKEQ come from the germline V gene. V was clipped by 1 base and J by 5 bases, with 11 bases between them. This CDR3 spans 14 amino acids. The CDR3 DNA reads as TGTGCCAGCAGCCAAGTGACTGATATTGAGACCCAGTACTTC. Translated, it gives CASSQVTDIETQYF.

The V and J genes are TRBV27 and TRBJ2-2; 11 nucleotides match TRBD1. The CDR3 is made up of 15 amino acids. From germline, CDR1 is MNHEY and CDR2 SMNVEV (reference sequence). V trimming: 6 bases; J trimming: 4 bases; junction bases outside the gene matches: 4. This CDR3 is CASSPGQGVTGELFF. Written as DNA, the CDR3 is TGTGCCAGCAGCCCGGGACAGGGGGTCACCGGGGAGCTGTTTTTT.

J is TRBJ2-5 and V is TRBV7-9; 8 bases match TRBD1. Germline V gene sequence: CDR1 SEHNR, CDR2 FQNEAQ (reference sequence). With 5 bases clipped from V and 2 bases from J, the junction kept 7 bases outside the gene matches. The CDR3 contains 15 residues. The CDR3 spells CASSRGQGGQETQYF. The DNA of the CDR3 is TGTGCCAGCAGCCGAGGACAGGGTGGACAAGAGACCCAGTACTTC.

The V and J genes are TRBV18 and TRBJ2-1; no firm D call. Trimming stripped 2 bases from V and 9 bases from J, with 14 bases between. The V gene's germline CDR1 is KGHSH and CDR2 LQKENI. The CDR3 consists of 14 residues. This CDR3 reads CASSPYPGPREQFF. CDR3 coding DNA: TGTGCCAGCTCACCATACCCCGGTCCCCGTGAGCAGTTCTTC. Variable domain in full (rest from reference TRBV18 and TRBJ2-1): NAGVMQNPRHLVRRRGQEARLRCSPMKGHSHVYWYRQLPEEGLKFMVYLQKENIIDESGMPKERFSAEFPKEGPSILRIQQVVRGDSAAYFCASSPYPGPREQFFGPGTRLTVL.

This chain joins TRBV5-1 and TRBJ2-2; the match to TRBD1 covers 9 bases. CDR1 and CDR2 (germline): SGHRS, YFSETQ. The CDR3 covers 15 residues. J was trimmed by 4 bases and V by 4 bases; bases with no gene match: 5. CDR3 bases: TGCGCCAGCAGCGTAACACAGGGGGCCACCGGGGAGCTGTTTTTT. This translates into CASSVTQGATGELFF.

The CDR3 nucleotides are TGTGCCGGTCGACAGGAGAACACCGGGGAGCTGTTTTTT. Residues: CAGRQENTGELFF. The chain recombines TRBV2 with TRBJ2-2, with D possibly matching TRBD1 (6 bases). Germline-derived CDR1 and CDR2 are SNHLY and FYNNEI. This CDR3 is 13 amino acids long. V was clipped by 11 bases and J by 1 base, with 11 bases between them.

The chain joins TRBV28 to TRBJ1-2; TRBD1 matches 8 bases. The germline V gene encodes CDR1 MDHEN and CDR2 SYDVKM. The CDR3 length is 17 residues. V lost 2 bases to trimming and J lost 5 bases; unmatched junction nucleotides: 13. The CDR3 protein is CASSLLAGGPVGYGYTF. CDR3 DNA: TGTGCCAGCAGTTTACTTGCAGGGGGCCCCGTGGGTTATGGCTACACCTTC.

The chain carries TRBV7-9 and TRBJ2-7, with TRBD1 matching 9 bases. Germline CDR1 reads SEHNR; CDR2 reads FQNEAQ (reference sequence). The junction had 12 bases not matched to a gene; V was cut back by 8 bases and J by 7 bases. This CDR3 has 14 amino acids. The CDR3 sequence: CASQTGGGPGEQYF. The CDR3 region has the DNA TGTGCCAGCCAAACAGGGGGCGGGCCGGGGGAGCAGTACTTC.

The J gene is TRBJ1-3, the V gene TRBV7-8, with TRBD1 matching 7 bases. Germline lookup yields CDR1 SGHVS and CDR2 FQNEAQ. The CDR3 length is 16 residues. The trim removed 5 bases at V and 3 bases at J, leaving 10 bases unmatched. CDR3 DNA: TGTGCCAGCAGCCCCACGACAGGGCCGGGTGGAAACACCATATATTTT. Translated: CASSPTTGPGGNTIYF. Supplemented by reference TRBV7-8 and TRBJ1-3, the full variable domain reads GAGVSQSPRYKVAKRGQDVALRCDPISGHVSLFWYQQALGQGPEFLTYFQNEAQLDKSGLPSDRFFAERPEGSVSTLKIQRTQQEDSAVYLCASSPTTGPGGNTIYFGEGSWLTVV.

This clone has a single count. The chain recombines TRBV28 with TRBJ2-3; perhaps TRBD2 as D (6 bases). In germline, CDR1 is MDHEN, CDR2 SYDVKM. The V gene lost 7 bases and the J gene lost 1 base, with 6 bases spanning the gap. The CDR3 runs 12 residues. This CDR3 reads CASTSGTDTQYF. The CDR3 nucleotides are TGTGCCAGCACTAGCGGCACAGATACGCAGTATTTT. The variable domain in full, completed from reference TRBV28 and TRBJ2-3, reads DVKVTQSSRYLVKRTGEKVFLECVQDMDHENMFWYRQDPGLGLRLIYFSYDVKMKEKGDIPEGYSVSREKKERFSLILESASTNQTSMYLCASTSGTDTQYFGPGTRLTVL.

V is TRBV30 and J is TRBJ2-1; D perhaps matches TRBD1 (5 bases). Germline CDR1 is GTSNPN and CDR2 is SVGIG (reference sequence). The CDR3 runs to 11 residues. V shed 4 bases and J shed 10 bases, with 11 bases lying between them. The CDR3 region has the DNA TGTGCCTGGAATCAGGGTGGCGAGCAGTTCTTC. This encodes CAWNQGGEQFF.